This TCR beta chain was sequenced during a study of graft-versus-host responses after intestinal transplantation. Study information: Recipients obtained multivisceral, liver-intestinal, or isolated intestinal transplants. Uniformly, recipients were administered anti-thymocyte globulin induction with subsequent tacrolimus and steroids for 2 to 3 years. Findings and caveats of the study: Analysis identified GvH clones in recipient marrow, with some appearing first in ileum or blood. Within the allografts of patients who had graft-donor T cell macrochimerism, graft-versus-host to host-versus-graft clonal ratios were high.

TCRdb's copy holds only in-frame clones and misses some; the assay was immunoSEQ multiplex PCR. The table lists just under 100,000 clones, 75% to 95% of them singletons. This clone turned up a few times. Its antigen is still unknown. The germline V gene encodes CDR1 MNHEY and CDR2 SMNVEV (reference sequence). V was shortened by 8 bases and J by 2 bases, with 16 bases between the two germline ends. The CDR3 totals 14 residues. The TCR sequence derives from a human patient who received an intestinal transplant, so some T cells may come from the graft donor. The sequencing here drew on PBMCs, taken 453 days after intestinal transplant. The rearrangement links TRBV27 to TRBJ2-7, with D maybe TRBD1 (6 bases). The CDR3 region has the DNA TGTGCCAGCCAAGGCAGGGGTCAAACCTACGAGCAGTACTTC. This codes for CASQGRGQTYEQYF.